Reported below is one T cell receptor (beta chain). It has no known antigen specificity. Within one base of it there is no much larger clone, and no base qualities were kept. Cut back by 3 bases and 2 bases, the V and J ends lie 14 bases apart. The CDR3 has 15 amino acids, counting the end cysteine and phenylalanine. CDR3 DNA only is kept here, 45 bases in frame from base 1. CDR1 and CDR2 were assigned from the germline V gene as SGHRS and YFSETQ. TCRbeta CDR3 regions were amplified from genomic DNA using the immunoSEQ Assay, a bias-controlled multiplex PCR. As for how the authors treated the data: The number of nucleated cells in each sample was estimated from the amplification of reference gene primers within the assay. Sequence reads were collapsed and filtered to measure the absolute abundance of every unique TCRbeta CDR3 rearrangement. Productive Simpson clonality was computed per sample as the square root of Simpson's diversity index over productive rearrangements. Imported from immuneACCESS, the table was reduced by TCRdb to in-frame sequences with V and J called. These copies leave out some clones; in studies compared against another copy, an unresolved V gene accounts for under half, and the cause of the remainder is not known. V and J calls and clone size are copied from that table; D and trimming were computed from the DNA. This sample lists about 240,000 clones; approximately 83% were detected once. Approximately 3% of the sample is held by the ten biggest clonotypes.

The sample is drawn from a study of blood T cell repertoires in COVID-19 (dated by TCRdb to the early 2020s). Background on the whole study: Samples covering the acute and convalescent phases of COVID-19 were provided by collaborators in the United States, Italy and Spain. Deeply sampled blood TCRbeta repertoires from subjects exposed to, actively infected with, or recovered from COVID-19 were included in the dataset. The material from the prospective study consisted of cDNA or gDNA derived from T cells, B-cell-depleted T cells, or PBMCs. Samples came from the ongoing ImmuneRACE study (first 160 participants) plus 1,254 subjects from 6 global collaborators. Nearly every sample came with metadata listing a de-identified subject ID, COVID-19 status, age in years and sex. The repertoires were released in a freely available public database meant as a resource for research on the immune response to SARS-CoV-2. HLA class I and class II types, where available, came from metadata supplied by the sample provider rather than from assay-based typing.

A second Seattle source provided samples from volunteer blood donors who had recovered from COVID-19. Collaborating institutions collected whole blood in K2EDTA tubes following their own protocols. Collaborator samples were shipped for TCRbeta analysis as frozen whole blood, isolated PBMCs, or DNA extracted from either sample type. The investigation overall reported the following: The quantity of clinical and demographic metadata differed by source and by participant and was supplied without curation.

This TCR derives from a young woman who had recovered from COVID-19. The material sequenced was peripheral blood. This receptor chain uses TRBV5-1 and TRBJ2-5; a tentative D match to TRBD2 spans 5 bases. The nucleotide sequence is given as TGCGCCAGCAGCTCCGGGTTGGGAGAGCAAGAGACCCAGTACTTC. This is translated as CASSSGLGEQETQYF.